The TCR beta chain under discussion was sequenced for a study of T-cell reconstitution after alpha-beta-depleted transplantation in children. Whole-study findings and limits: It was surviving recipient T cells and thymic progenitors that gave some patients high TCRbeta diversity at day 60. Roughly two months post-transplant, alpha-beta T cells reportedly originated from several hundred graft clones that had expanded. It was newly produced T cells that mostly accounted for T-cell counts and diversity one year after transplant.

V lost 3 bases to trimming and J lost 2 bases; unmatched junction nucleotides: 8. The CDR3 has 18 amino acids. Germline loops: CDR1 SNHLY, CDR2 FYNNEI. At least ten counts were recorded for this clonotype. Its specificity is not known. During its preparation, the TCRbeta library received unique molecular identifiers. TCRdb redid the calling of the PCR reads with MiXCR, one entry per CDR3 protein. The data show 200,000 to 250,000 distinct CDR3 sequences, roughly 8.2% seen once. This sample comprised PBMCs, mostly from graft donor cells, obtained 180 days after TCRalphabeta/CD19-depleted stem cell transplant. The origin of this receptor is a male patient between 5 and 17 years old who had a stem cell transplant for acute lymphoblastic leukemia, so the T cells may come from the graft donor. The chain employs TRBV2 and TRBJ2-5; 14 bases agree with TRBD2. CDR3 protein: CASSERGTSGGKQETQYF. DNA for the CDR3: TGTGCCAGCAGTGAGCGGGGGACTAGCGGGGGCAAGCAAGAGACCCAGTACTTC.